The present T cell receptor beta chain was sequenced within a study of blood T cell repertoires in COVID-19. Data came from immunoSEQ multiplex PCR; TCRdb stores just in-frame clones and leaves some out. The sample shows 210,000 or so clones, approximately 84% of them seen only once. V was shortened by 0 bases and J by 1 base, with 12 bases between the two germline ends. CDR1 is LGHNA, CDR2 YSLEER, per germline. This CDR3 has 16 amino acids. The sequence was obtained from a man aged 55 to 70 who had recovered from COVID-19. This rearrangement joins TRBV4-3 to TRBJ2-5; D is unclear. The material sequenced was PBMCs or T cells enriched from blood (not recorded which). The CDR3 is CASSQDRQDGQETQYF. The CDR3, as DNA: TGCGCCAGCAGCCAAGACCGCCAGGATGGCCAAGAGACCCAGTACTTC.